One and the same sample provided the 20 T cell receptor beta chains below, sequenced in a study of CD8+ T cells in alopecia areata. Stated treatment: oral pan-JAK inhibitor, 5-10 mg twice daily. The authors extracted RNA and reverse transcribed it into cDNA as the sequencing template. TCRdb's copy holds only in-frame clones and misses some; the assay was immunoSEQ multiplex PCR. The sample lists approximately 190,000 clones; over 45% were seen once. The specimen was CD4+ T cells sorted from blood, collected at week 24, from a patient treated with tofacitinib. These receptors were obtained from a human donor with alopecia areata.

This clone was found once. Other DNA sequences in the sample encode the same CDR3. V and J are TRBV7-2 and TRBJ2-2, with 8 bases that match TRBD1. Germline V gene sequence: CDR1 SGHTA, CDR2 FQGNSA. Germline trimming cut 2 bases from V and 5 bases from J; bases unmatched to any gene: 1. The CDR3 extends over 14 amino acids. This CDR3 reads CASSLRQGTGELFF. The DNA for the CDR3 is TGTGCCAGCAGCTTACGACAGGGGACCGGGGAGCTGTTTTTT.

The chain links TRBV27 to TRBJ2-7; tentatively, D is TRBD1 or TRBD2 (6 bases each). Germline-derived CDR1 and CDR2 are MNHEY and SMNVEV (reference sequence). The CDR3 consists of 18 residues. The V gene lost 5 bases and the J gene lost 1 base, with 24 bases spanning the gap. The CDR3 nucleotides read TGTGCCAGCAGTCCCCGCTTGGGGGGCGACGGACTGTCCTACGAGCAGTACTTC. It is translated as CASSPRLGGDGLSYEQYF.

The rearrangement uses TRBV5-4 and TRBJ2-5; 7 bases agree with TRBD1. The CDR3 covers 15 residues. J lost 3 bases, V lost 4 bases, and 9 bases had no gene match. Per germline, CDR1 SGHNT and CDR2 YYREEE (reference sequence). The CDR3 reads CASSHPSGTEETQYF. As DNA, the CDR3 is TGTGCCAGCAGCCACCCATCCGGGACAGAAGAGACCCAGTACTTC.

V gene TRBV6-1 combines with J gene TRBJ1-6, with 7 bases matching TRBD1. Trimming took 5 bases from V and 10 from J; bases not matched to a gene: 5. CDR3 length: 13 residues. Germline V gene sequence: CDR1 MNHNS, CDR2 SASEGT. Written as DNA, the CDR3 is TGTGCCAGCAGTCGACAGGGAAACTCACCCCTCCACTTT. This gives the protein CASSRQGNSPLHF.

CDR3 loop: CSVGAGRAYEQYF. CDR3 coding DNA: TGCAGCGTTGGGGCAGGCCGAGCCTACGAGCAGTACTTC. The chain uses TRBV29-1 and TRBJ2-5, with D unresolved. The J call is doubtful: the DNA matches TRBJ2-7 better. This CDR3 has 13 amino acids. Germline-derived CDR1 and CDR2 are SQVTM and ANQGSEA.

This sequence joins TRBV7-2 and TRBJ2-2, with 9 nucleotides matching TRBD1. Germline lookup yields CDR1 SGHTA and CDR2 FQGNSA. V was clipped by 5 bases and J by 3 bases; unmatched bases: 4. CDR3 length equals 15 residues. As DNA, the CDR3 is TGTGCCAGCAGCCCCCGGGACAGGGACACCGGGGAGCTGTTTTTT. Its translation is CASSPRDRDTGELFF. The complete variable domain, with remaining parts taken from reference TRBV7-2 and TRBJ2-2, reads GAGVSQSPSNKVTEKGKDVELRCDPISGHTALYWYRQSLGQGLEFLIYFQGNSAPDKSGLPSDRFSAERTGGSVSTLTIQRTQQEDSAVYLCASSPRDRDTGELFFGEGSRLTVL.

The chain combines TRBV5-1 with TRBJ1-6, with 10 bases identical to TRBD1. From germline, CDR1 is SGHRS and CDR2 YFSETQ. V lost 4 bases and J lost 9; bases outside the gene matches: 4. The CDR3 loop spans 14 amino acids. CDR3 nucleotide sequence: TGCGCCAGCAGCCCGGACAGGGGGTTTTCACCCCTCCACTTT. Protein product: CASSPDRGFSPLHF.

This clone was seen a few times. The chain couples TRBV11-1 to TRBJ2-4; 7 bases align to TRBD1. This CDR3 is built from 12 residues. Germline CDR1 SGHAT, CDR2 FQDESV (reference sequence). The trim removed 6 bases at V and 9 bases at J, leaving 5 bases unmatched. CDR3 in amino acids: CASRGQPAIQYF. The DNA of the CDR3 is TGTGCCAGCAGGGGACAGCCTGCCATTCAGTACTTC.

The CDR3 loop is CASSEGMSNQPQHF. The CDR3 bases are TGTGCCAGCAGTGAGGGGATGAGCAATCAGCCCCAGCATTTT. This chain connects TRBV2 to TRBJ1-5; D is ambiguous. The CDR3 is made up of 14 amino acids. The V gene lost 3 bases and the J gene lost 1 base, with 7 bases spanning the gap. The germline V gene encodes CDR1 SNHLY and CDR2 FYNNEI.

The chain uses TRBV6-5 and TRBJ2-3; no definite D call. The germline gives CDR1 MNHEY, CDR2 SVGAGI. This CDR3 contains 14 residues. Between the trimmed V and J ends, which lost 2 bases and 2 bases, there was a span of 8 bases. CDR3 in DNA: TGTGCCAGCAGTTACAGGGTTCCCACAGATACGCAGTATTTT. Its protein product is CASSYRVPTDTQYF.

This clone has more than one count but fewer than ten. The sample has other DNA sequences that encode this CDR3 too. J is TRBJ1-2 and V is TRBV27, with D tentatively TRBD1 (6 bases). This CDR3 is 13 amino acids long. V was trimmed by 5 bases and J by 2 bases, leaving 9 bases between them. The germline V gene has CDR1 MNHEY and CDR2 SMNVEV (reference sequence). CDR3 loop: CASSRQENYGYTF. The CDR3 DNA follows: TGTGCCAGCAGTCGACAGGAAAACTATGGCTACACCTTC.

The chain combines TRBV6-5 with TRBJ1-5, with D maybe TRBD1 (5 bases). CDR1 and CDR2 (germline): MNHEY, SVGAGI. The V and J ends lost 6 bases and 2 bases respectively, with 11 bases between them. The CDR3 runs 14 residues. CDR3 DNA sequence: TGTGCCAGCAGGAGGGGAATGGGCAATCAGCCCCAGCATTTT. Amino acid sequence: CASRRGMGNQPQHF.

The chain couples TRBV7-2 to TRBJ2-3; D remains unclear. CDR1 and CDR2 (germline): SGHTA, FQGNSA. Trimming pared 5 bases from V and 1 base from J, leaving 10 bases between. The CDR3 runs 14 residues. The CDR3 region has the DNA TGTGCCAGCAGCCCCTTTAGAGGCACAGATACGCAGTATTTT. Its protein is CASSPFRGTDTQYF.

This sequence joins TRBV9 and TRBJ1-2; D is undetermined. Per germline, CDR1 SGDLS and CDR2 YYNGEE. Trimming took off 0 bases at V and 6 bases at J, with 15 bases between the two ends. The CDR3 covers 15 residues. This CDR3 reads CASSVESNIPHGYTF. CDR3 coding DNA: TGTGCCAGCAGCGTAGAGTCTAACATACCTCATGGCTACACCTTC.

The chain links TRBV29-1 to TRBJ2-7, with D possibly matching TRBD1 (5 bases). V gave up 5 bases and J gave up 2 bases, with 10 bases separating them. The germline V gene has CDR1 SQVTM and CDR2 ANQGSEA. The CDR3 has 12 amino acids. The CDR3, as DNA: TGCAGCGTTAAGGCACAGGCCTACGAGCAGTACTTC. Its protein is CSVKAQAYEQYF.

This rearrangement joins TRBV7-6 to TRBJ2-1, with 9 bases lining up with TRBD2. CDR3 length equals 14 residues. Germline V gene lookup returns CDR1 SGHVS and CDR2 FNYEAQ. V trimming: 3 bases; J trimming: 6 bases; junction bases outside the gene matches: 3. CDR3 in DNA: TGTGCCAGCAGCTTGGCTAGCGGGGTCAATGAGCAGTTCTTC. Protein sequence: CASSLASGVNEQFF.

In this sample, this clone turned up many times. The rearrangement links TRBV10-2 to TRBJ2-2, with D maybe TRBD2 (6 bases). The CDR3 is made up of 15 amino acids. V lost 4 bases and J 0 bases, leaving 9 bases between the germline ends. Germline V lookup: CDR1 WSHSY, CDR2 SAAADI. The CDR3 is CASSGRDSNTGELFF. CDR3 nucleotide sequence: TGCGCCAGCAGTGGGCGGGACTCGAACACCGGGGAGCTGTTTTTT.

The CDR3 region has the DNA TGTGCCAGCAGTGAGCCGGGCTTCCAAGGAGCTTTCTTT. Translating it yields CASSEPGFQGAFF. The V call is TRBV25-1, the J call TRBJ1-1, with D hard to call. V was clipped by 3 bases and J by 10 bases, with 15 bases between them. The CDR3 contains 13 residues. The germline CDR1 and CDR2 sequences are MGHDK and SYGVNS.

This clone was found a few times. The chain combines TRBV6-5 with TRBJ1-2; 7 bases line up with TRBD1. The CDR3 loop spans 14 amino acids. Germline V gene data show CDR1 as MNHEY and CDR2 as SVGAGI. The trim removed 5 bases at V and 2 bases at J, leaving 5 bases unmatched. The CDR3 DNA follows: TGTGCCAGCAGTCTTACGACAGGGAACTATGGCTACACCTTC. Encoded protein: CASSLTTGNYGYTF.

This chain links TRBV30 with TRBJ2-7; 7 bases line up with TRBD2. The CDR3 covers 14 residues. Looked up from germline, CDR1 is GTSNPN and CDR2 is SVGIG (reference sequence). Trimming cost V 2 bases and J 3 bases; bases outside gene matches: 7. In DNA, the CDR3 is TGTGCCTGGAGTCAGAACGGCGGGAGCTACGAGCAGTACTTC. It is translated as CAWSQNGGSYEQYF.